This entry features one T cell receptor beta chain sequence. This CDR3 has 15 residues. Germline trimming cut 7 bases from V and 0 bases from J; bases unmatched to any gene: 7. Germline CDR1 WSHSY, CDR2 SAAADI. This record comes from a study of T cell responses to AZD1222 COVID-19 vaccine. The protocol was immunoSEQ multiplex PCR, while the TCRdb copy is restricted to in-frame clones and leaves out a portion. The table has approximately 110,000 clones, around 86% seen once. This material consisted of peripheral blood, taken on day 0 of AZD1222 vaccination. The chain has TRBV10-2 and TRBJ2-3; 7 positions match TRBD2. The receptor was isolated from an adult in good health. CDR3 residues: CASKSGTISTDTQYF. The CDR3 nucleotides read TGCGCCAGCAAATCCGGGACTATAAGCACAGATACGCAGTATTTT.